Described below is a single T cell receptor beta chain sequence and its context. Its specificity is not known. The data were taken from a study of T cells after yellow fever vaccination. Study overall: The authors prepared low-cell-number fractions using SMART-Seq v4 Ultra Low Input.

Study results and caveats: Clonotype sharing between CD4 and CD8 compartments was small. A faster peak, day 5 versus 15, was reached by the weaker secondary response.

Germline V gene data show CDR1 as LGHNA and CDR2 as YNFKEQ. The CDR3 consists of 15 residues. V dropped 0 bases and J dropped 3 bases, with 9 bases sitting between them. 5'RACE template switching added a universal primer site and UMIs to TCR cDNA. MiXCR was run by TCRdb on the 5' RACE reads, yielding one entry per CDR3 protein. There are 500,000 to 650,000 distinct CDR3 sequences in the sample; about 12% occur only once, and about 15% lies in the top ten. The specimen comprised PBMCs, sampled on the day of the yellow fever booster vaccination. This clonotype originated in a man aged 25-40 years who received the YFV17D yellow fever vaccine. V usage is TRBV4-2 and J usage is TRBJ1-5; D ambiguous. CDR3 residues: CASSQDEGANQPQHF. CDR3 bases: TGTGCCAGCAGCCAAGATGAGGGTGCCAATCAGCCCCAGCATTTT.